This TCR beta chain was captured in a study of post-analysis software for immune sequencing data. Built from TCR beta cDNA, the libraries had unique molecular identifiers in them. TCRdb re-derived calls from the PCR reads in MiXCR, one entry per CDR3 protein. The top ten hold under 2% of the sample, which has roughly 600,000 distinct CDR3 sequences, 44% seen once. The sample holds a few counts of this clonotype. The sequence derives from a girl aged 10-17 years with multiple sclerosis. Sequences were obtained from blood.

The CDR3 sequence is CSARDDGFNPAEQYF. The CDR3 DNA sequence: TGCAGTGCTAGAGACGACGGATTTAACCCTGCCGAGCAGTACTTC. The V and J genes are TRBV20-1 and TRBJ2-7, with D unclear. Germline CDR1 and CDR2: DFQATT and SNEGSKA (reference sequence). This CDR3 region has 15 residues. The V end was cut by 0 bases, the J end by 6 bases, with 18 bases between.